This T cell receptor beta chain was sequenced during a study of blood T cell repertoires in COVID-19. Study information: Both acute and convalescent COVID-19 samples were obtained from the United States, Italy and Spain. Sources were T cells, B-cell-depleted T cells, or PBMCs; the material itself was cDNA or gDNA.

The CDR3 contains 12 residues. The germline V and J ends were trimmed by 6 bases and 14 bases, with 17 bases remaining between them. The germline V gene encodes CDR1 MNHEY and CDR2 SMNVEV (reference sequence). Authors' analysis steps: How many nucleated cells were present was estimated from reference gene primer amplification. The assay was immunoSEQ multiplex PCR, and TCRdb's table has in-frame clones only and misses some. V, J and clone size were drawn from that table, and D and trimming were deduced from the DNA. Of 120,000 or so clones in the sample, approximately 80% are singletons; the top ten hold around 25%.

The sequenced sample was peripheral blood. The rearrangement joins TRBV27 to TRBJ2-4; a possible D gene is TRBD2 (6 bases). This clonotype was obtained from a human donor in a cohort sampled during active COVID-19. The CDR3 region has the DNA TGTGCCAGCAGCAAGGAACCGGGGGTGAAGTACTTC. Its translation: CASSKEPGVKYF.